These T cell receptor beta chains were read from a single sample in a study of CD8+ T cells in alopecia areata. TCRdb keeps only in-frame clones here, not all; method: immunoSEQ multiplex PCR. The data contain some 170,000 clones, 67% of them singletons. This specimen consisted of CD8+ T cells sorted from blood, obtained at week 0. All receptors come from a human donor with alopecia areata. The conserved cysteine and the conserved F or W are not part of the CDR3 here. Each record gives: CDR3 length, V gene, D gene, clone size, J gene, CDR3 protein. D genes are given only for firm matches. Size is stated for part of the rows, as once, few or many counts, or as a class when the clone is expanded.

cdr3_length: 11; v_call: TRBV15; d_call: .; clone_size: few; j_call: TRBJ1-1; cdr3_aa: ATSKRQNTEAF
cdr3_length: 11; v_call: TRBV5-6; d_call: .; clone_size: .; j_call: TRBJ2-2; cdr3_aa: ASSFGSTGELF
cdr3_length: 12; v_call: TRBV2; d_call: TRBD1; clone_size: once; j_call: TRBJ1-1; cdr3_aa: ASSARTGKPEAF
cdr3_length: 11; v_call: TRBV27; d_call: .; clone_size: few; j_call: TRBJ1-1; cdr3_aa: ASSLLGGTEAF
cdr3_length: 12; v_call: TRBV4-1; d_call: .; clone_size: .; j_call: TRBJ2-3; cdr3_aa: ASSQESWTDTQY
cdr3_length: 13; v_call: TRBV30; d_call: .; clone_size: few; j_call: TRBJ1-6; cdr3_aa: AWSQLGGRDSPLH
cdr3_length: 11; v_call: TRBV4-2; d_call: .; clone_size: once; j_call: TRBJ2-5; cdr3_aa: ASSQVLQETQY
cdr3_length: 12; v_call: TRBV19; d_call: .; clone_size: .; j_call: TRBJ2-5; cdr3_aa: ASSHRGNQETQY
cdr3_length: 9; v_call: TRBV19; d_call: TRBD1; clone_size: .; j_call: TRBJ2-7; cdr3_aa: ASSQGDEQY
cdr3_length: 12; v_call: TRBV9; d_call: TRBD2; clone_size: .; j_call: TRBJ2-7; cdr3_aa: ASSGTSGSYEQY
cdr3_length: 13; v_call: TRBV6-5; d_call: .; clone_size: .; j_call: TRBJ2-4; cdr3_aa: ASSLRGIAKNIQY
cdr3_length: 12; v_call: TRBV27; d_call: TRBD1; clone_size: .; j_call: TRBJ1-1; cdr3_aa: ASSLLTGGTEAF
cdr3_length: 13; v_call: TRBV2; d_call: TRBD1; clone_size: .; j_call: TRBJ1-2; cdr3_aa: ASYERDRGSDGYT
cdr3_length: 11; v_call: TRBV29-1; d_call: .; clone_size: .; j_call: TRBJ2-7; cdr3_aa: SVETVGSYEQY
cdr3_length: 12; v_call: TRBV30; d_call: .; clone_size: few; j_call: TRBJ2-7; cdr3_aa: AWNNGLGNYEQY
cdr3_length: 10; v_call: TRBV5-6; d_call: .; clone_size: few; j_call: TRBJ1-1; cdr3_aa: ASSKMNTEAF
cdr3_length: 14; v_call: TRBV9; d_call: .; clone_size: .; j_call: TRBJ1-1; cdr3_aa: ASTTFPQKRNTEAF
cdr3_length: 13; v_call: TRBV7-9; d_call: .; clone_size: .; j_call: TRBJ1-3; cdr3_aa: ASSLFISSGNTIY
cdr3_length: 15; v_call: TRBV30; d_call: TRBD1; clone_size: once; j_call: TRBJ2-1; cdr3_aa: AWSFKRGDRGYNEQF
cdr3_length: 12; v_call: TRBV27; d_call: TRBD2; clone_size: .; j_call: TRBJ2-5; cdr3_aa: ASSSGRVQETQY
cdr3_length: 13; v_call: TRBV25-1; d_call: .; clone_size: .; j_call: TRBJ2-2; cdr3_aa: ASSPQGWRTGELF
cdr3_length: 11; v_call: TRBV10-3; d_call: .; clone_size: .; j_call: TRBJ2-7; cdr3_aa: AIRSTGTGEQY
cdr3_length: 13; v_call: TRBV30; d_call: .; clone_size: .; j_call: TRBJ1-2; cdr3_aa: AWAASGRANYGYT
cdr3_length: 16; v_call: TRBV4-1; d_call: TRBD2; clone_size: .; j_call: TRBJ2-1; cdr3_aa: ASTLRPRTSGGWNEQF
cdr3_length: 12; v_call: TRBV4-1; d_call: .; clone_size: .; j_call: TRBJ1-5; cdr3_aa: ASSQVEGNQPQH
cdr3_length: 10; v_call: TRBV27; d_call: .; clone_size: .; j_call: TRBJ2-7; cdr3_aa: ATYGGSGEQY
cdr3_length: 11; v_call: TRBV12-5; d_call: .; clone_size: .; j_call: TRBJ2-1; cdr3_aa: ASGLEIYNEQF
cdr3_length: 13; v_call: TRBV30; d_call: .; clone_size: .; j_call: TRBJ2-3; cdr3_aa: AWGVSGAGTDTQY
cdr3_length: 11; v_call: TRBV19; d_call: .; clone_size: .; j_call: TRBJ1-2; cdr3_aa: ASSTDLYYGYT
cdr3_length: 11; v_call: TRBV6-6; d_call: .; clone_size: .; j_call: TRBJ2-7; cdr3_aa: ATTVPGTYEQY
cdr3_length: 11; v_call: TRBV12-5; d_call: .; clone_size: .; j_call: TRBJ1-1; cdr3_aa: ASGLSVYTEAF
cdr3_length: 15; v_call: TRBV4-1; d_call: TRBD1; clone_size: .; j_call: TRBJ2-2; cdr3_aa: ASSQGHGTGPVRELF